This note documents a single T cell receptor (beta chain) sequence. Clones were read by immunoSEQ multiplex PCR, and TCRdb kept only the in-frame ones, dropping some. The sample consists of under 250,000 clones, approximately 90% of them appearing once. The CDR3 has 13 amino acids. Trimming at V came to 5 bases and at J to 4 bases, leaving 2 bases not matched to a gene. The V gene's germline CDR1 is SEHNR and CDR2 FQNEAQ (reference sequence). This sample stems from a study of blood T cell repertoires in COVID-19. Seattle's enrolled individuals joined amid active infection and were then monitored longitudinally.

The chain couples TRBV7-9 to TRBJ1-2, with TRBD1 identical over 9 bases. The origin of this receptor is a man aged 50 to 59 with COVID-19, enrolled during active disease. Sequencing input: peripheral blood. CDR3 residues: CASSQDRGYGYTF. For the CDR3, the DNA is TGTGCCAGCAGCCAGGACAGGGGCTATGGCTACACCTTC.